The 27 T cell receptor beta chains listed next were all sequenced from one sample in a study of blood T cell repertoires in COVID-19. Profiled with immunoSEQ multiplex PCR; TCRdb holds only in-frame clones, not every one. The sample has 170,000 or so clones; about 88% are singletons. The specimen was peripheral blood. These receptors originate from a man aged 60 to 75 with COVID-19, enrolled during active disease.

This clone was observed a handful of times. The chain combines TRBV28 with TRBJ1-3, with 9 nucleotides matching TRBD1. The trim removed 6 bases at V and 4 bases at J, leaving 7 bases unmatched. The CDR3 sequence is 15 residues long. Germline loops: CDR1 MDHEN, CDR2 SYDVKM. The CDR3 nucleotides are TGTGCCAGCAGAGCTCGGGACAGGGTAGGAAACACCATATATTTT. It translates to CASRARDRVGNTIYF.

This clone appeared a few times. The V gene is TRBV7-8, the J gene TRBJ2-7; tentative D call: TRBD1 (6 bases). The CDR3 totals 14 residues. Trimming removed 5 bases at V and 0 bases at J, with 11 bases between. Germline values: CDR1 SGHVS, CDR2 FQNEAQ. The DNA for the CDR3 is TGTGCCAGCAGCCGAGACAGGATCTCCTACGAGCAGTACTTC. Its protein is CASSRDRISYEQYF.

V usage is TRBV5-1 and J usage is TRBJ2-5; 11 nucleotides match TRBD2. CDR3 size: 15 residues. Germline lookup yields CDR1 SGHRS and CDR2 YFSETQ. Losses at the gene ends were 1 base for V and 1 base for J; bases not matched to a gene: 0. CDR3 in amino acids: CASSLTSGGQETQYF. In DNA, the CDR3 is TGCGCCAGCAGCTTGACTAGCGGGGGCCAAGAGACCCAGTACTTC.

DNA of the CDR3: TGTGCCAGCAGACAAGCCCGGGGGGGTGAAAAACTGTTTTTT. This gives the protein CASRQARGGEKLFF. V and J are TRBV6-6 and TRBJ1-4; D possibly corresponds to TRBD1 (5 bases). The germline V and J ends were trimmed by 6 bases and 7 bases, with 15 bases remaining between them. The CDR3 is 14 amino acids. CDR1 is MNHNY and CDR2 is SVGAGI in the germline V gene (reference sequence).

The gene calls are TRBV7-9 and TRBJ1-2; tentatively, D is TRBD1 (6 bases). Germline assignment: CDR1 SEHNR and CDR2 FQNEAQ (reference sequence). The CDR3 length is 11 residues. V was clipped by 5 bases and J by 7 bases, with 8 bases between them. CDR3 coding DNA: TGTGCCAGCAGCCAAGGGGGTGGCTACACCTTC. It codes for CASSQGGGYTF.

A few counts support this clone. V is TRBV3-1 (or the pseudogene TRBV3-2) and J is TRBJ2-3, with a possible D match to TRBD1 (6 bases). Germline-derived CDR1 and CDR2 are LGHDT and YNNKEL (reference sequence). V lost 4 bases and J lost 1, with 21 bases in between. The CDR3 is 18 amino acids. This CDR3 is CASSPDPPGTTGTDTQYF. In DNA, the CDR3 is TGTGCCAGCAGCCCTGACCCCCCCGGGACAACAGGCACAGATACGCAGTATTTT.

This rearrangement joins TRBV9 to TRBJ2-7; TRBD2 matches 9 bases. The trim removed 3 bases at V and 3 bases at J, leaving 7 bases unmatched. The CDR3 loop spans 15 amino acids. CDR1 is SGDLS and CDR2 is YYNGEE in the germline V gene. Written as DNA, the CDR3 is TGTGCCAGCAGCGGAGGGACTAGCCCCTACTACGAGCAGTACTTC. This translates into CASSGGTSPYYEQYF.

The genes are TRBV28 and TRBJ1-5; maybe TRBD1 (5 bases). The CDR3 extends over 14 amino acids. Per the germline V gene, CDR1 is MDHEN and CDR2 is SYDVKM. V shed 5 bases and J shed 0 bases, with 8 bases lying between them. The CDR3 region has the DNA TGTGCCAGCAGTGTGGACAATAGCAATCAGCCCCAGCATTTT. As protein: CASSVDNSNQPQHF.

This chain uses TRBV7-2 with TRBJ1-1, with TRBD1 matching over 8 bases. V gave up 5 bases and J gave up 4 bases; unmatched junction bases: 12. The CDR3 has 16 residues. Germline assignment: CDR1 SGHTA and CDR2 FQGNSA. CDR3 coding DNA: TGTGCCAGCAGCCGCAACGCAGGGGGCGCGGGCACTGAAGCTTTCTTT. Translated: CASSRNAGGAGTEAFF.

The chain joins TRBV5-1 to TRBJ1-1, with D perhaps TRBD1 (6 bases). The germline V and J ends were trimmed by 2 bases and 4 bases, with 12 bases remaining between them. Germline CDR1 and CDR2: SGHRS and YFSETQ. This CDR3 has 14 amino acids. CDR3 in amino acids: CASSLSGVSTEAFF. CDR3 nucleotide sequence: TGCGCCAGCAGCTTATCAGGGGTTTCCACTGAAGCTTTCTTT.

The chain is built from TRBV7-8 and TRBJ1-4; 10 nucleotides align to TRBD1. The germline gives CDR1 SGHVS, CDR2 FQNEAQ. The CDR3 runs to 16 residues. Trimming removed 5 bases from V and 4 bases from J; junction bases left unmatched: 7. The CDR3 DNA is TGTGCCAGCAGCCCCAGGGACAGGGGATATAATGAAAAACTGTTTTTT. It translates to CASSPRDRGYNEKLFF.

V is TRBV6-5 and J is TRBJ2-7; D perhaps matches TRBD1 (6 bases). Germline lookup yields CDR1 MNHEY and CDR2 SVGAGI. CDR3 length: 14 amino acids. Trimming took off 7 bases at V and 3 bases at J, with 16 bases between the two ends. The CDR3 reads CASTDFPGVYEQYF. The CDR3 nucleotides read TGTGCCAGCACCGATTTCCCAGGGGTCTACGAGCAGTACTTC.

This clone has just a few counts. CDR3 DNA: TGTGCCAGCAGTCCTTCCCCCGGGACAGGGCTAGGCTACACCTTC. As protein: CASSPSPGTGLGYTF. The rearrangement uses TRBV6-5 and TRBJ1-2, with TRBD1 matching over 9 bases. Germline values: CDR1 MNHEY, CDR2 SVGAGI. V gave up 5 bases and J gave up 8 bases; unmatched junction bases: 12. This CDR3 comprises 15 residues.

CDR3 in DNA: TGCGCCAGCAGCTTCGGAAGGACTAGCGGGGACTCCACAGATACGCAGTATTTT. Amino acids: CASSFGRTSGDSTDTQYF. J is TRBJ2-3 and V is TRBV5-1; 12 bases line up with TRBD2. Germline CDR1 reads SGHRS; CDR2 reads YFSETQ. J lost 2 bases, V lost 2 bases, and 9 bases had no gene match. The CDR3 spans 18 residues.

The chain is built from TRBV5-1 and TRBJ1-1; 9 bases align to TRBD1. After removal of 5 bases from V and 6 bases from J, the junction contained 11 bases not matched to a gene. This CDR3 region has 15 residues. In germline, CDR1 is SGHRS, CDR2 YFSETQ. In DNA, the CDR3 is TGCGCCAGCAGGCGGACAGGGGATAGGAAGCCTGAAGCTTTCTTT. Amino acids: CASRRTGDRKPEAFF.

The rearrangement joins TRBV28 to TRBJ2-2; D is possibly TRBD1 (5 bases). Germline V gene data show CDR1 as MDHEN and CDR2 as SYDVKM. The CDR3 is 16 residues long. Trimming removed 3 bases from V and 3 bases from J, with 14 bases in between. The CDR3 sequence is CASSLNRQGYTGELFF. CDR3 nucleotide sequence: TGTGCCAGCAGTTTGAACCGGCAGGGTTACACCGGGGAGCTGTTTTTT.

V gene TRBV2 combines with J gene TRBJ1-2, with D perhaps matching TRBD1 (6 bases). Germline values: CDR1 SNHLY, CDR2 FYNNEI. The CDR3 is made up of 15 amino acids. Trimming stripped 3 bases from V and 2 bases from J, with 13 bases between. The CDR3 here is CASSEQGTKNYGYTF. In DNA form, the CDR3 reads TGTGCCAGCAGTGAGCAGGGGACGAAGAACTATGGCTACACCTTC.

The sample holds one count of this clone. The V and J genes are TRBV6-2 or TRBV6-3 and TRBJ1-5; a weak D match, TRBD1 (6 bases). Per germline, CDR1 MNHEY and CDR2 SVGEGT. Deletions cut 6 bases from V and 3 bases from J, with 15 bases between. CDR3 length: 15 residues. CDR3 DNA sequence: TGTGCCAGCAGCCCTTTACAGGGCCACAATCAGCCCCAGCATTTT. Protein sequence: CASSPLQGHNQPQHF.

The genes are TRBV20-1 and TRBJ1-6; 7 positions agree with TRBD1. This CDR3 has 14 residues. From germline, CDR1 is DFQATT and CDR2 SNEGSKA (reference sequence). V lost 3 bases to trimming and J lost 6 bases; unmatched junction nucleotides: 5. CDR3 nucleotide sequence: TGCAGTGCTAGTAAACAGGGGCGTAATTCACCCCTCCACTTT. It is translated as CSASKQGRNSPLHF.

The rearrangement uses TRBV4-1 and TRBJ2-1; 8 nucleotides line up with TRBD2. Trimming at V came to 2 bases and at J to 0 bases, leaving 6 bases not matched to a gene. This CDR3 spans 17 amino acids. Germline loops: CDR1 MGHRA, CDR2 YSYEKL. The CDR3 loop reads CASSQHSGASSYNEQFF. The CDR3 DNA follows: TGCGCCAGCAGCCAACATAGCGGGGCCAGCTCCTACAATGAGCAGTTCTTC.

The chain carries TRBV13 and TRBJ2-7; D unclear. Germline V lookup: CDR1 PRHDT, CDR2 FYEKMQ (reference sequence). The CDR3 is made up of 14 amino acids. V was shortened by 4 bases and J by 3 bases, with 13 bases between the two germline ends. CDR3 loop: CASSSVTLNYEQYF. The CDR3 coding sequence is TGTGCCAGCAGCTCCGTAACGCTAAACTACGAGCAGTACTTC.

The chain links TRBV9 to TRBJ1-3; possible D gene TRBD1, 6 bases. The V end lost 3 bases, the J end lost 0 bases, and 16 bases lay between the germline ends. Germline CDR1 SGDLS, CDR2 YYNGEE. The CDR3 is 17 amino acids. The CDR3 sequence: CASSASGQRSSGNTIYF. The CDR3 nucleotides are TGTGCCAGCAGCGCATCCGGACAGCGGAGCTCTGGAAACACCATATATTTT.

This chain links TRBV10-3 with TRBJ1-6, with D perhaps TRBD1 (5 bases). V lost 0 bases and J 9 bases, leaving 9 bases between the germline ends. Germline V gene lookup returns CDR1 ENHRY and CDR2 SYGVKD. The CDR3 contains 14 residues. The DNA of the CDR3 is TGTGCCATCAGTGAGTCAGGGGTGGGTTCACCCCTCCACTTT. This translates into CAISESGVGSPLHF.

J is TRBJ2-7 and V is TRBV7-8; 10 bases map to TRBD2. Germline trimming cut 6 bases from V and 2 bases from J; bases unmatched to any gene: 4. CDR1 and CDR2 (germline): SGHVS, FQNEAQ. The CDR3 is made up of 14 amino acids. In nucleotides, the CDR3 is TGTGCCAGCAGACCTACTAGCGGGGCCTACGAGCAGTACTTC. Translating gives CASRPTSGAYEQYF.

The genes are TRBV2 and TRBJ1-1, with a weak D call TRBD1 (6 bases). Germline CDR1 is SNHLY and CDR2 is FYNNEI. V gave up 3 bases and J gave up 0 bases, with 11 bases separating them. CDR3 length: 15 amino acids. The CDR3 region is CASSEGDTLNTEAFF. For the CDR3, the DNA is TGTGCCAGCAGTGAGGGGGACACCCTGAACACTGAAGCTTTCTTT.

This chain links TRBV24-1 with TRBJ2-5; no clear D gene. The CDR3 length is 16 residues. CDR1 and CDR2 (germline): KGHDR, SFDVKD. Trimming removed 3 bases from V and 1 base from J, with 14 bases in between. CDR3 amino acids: CATSDAEGSLQETQYF. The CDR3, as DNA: TGTGCCACCAGTGATGCGGAAGGAAGCCTCCAAGAGACCCAGTACTTC.

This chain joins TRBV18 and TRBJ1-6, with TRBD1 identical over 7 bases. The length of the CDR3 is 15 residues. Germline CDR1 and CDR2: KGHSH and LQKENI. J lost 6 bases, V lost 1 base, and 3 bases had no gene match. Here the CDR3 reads CASSPLGQPNSPLHF. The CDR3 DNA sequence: TGTGCCAGCTCACCACTGGGACAGCCTAATTCACCCCTCCACTTT. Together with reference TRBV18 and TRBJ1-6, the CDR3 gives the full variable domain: NAGVMQNPRHLVRRRGQEARLRCSPMKGHSHVYWYRQLPEEGLKFMVYLQKENIIDESGMPKERFSAEFPKEGPSILRIQQVVRGDSAAYFCASSPLGQPNSPLHFGNGTRLTVT.